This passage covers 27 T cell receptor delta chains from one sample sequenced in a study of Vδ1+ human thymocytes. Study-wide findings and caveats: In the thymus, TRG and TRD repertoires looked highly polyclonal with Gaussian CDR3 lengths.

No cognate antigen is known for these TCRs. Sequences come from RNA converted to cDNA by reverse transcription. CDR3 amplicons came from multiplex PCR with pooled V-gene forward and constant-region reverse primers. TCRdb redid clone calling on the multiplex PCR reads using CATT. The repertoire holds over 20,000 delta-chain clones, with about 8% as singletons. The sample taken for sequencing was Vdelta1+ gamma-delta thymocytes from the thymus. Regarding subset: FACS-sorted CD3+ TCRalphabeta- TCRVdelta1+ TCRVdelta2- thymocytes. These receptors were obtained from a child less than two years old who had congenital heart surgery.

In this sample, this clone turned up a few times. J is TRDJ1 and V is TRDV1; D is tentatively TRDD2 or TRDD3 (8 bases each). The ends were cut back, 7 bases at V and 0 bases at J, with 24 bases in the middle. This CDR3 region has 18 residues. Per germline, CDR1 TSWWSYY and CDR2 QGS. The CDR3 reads CALVASYTYWGYTDKLIF. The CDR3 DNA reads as TGTGCTCTTGTCGCTTCCTACACATACTGGGGGTACACCGATAAACTCATCTTT.

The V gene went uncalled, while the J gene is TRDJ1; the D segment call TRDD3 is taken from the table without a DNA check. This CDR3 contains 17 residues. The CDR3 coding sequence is TGTGCTCTTGGGGAACTGCCCCAAGCTCGGGGTACCGATAAACTCATCTTT. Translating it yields CALGELPQARGTDKLIF.

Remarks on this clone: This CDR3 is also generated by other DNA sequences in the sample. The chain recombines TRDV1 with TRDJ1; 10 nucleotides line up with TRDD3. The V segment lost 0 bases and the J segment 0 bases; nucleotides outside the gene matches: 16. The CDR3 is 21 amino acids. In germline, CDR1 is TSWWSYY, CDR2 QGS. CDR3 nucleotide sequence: TGTGCTCTTGGGGAACTAGCTTCCTACTGGGGGATGAGGGGGTACACCGATAAACTCATCTTT. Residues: CALGELASYWGMRGYTDKLIF.

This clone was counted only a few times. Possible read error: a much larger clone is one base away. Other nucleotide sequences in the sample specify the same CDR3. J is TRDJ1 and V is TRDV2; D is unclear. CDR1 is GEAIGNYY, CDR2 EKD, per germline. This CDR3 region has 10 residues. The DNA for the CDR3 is TGCGCCTGTGACCACGATAAACTCATCTTT. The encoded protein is CACDHDKLIF.

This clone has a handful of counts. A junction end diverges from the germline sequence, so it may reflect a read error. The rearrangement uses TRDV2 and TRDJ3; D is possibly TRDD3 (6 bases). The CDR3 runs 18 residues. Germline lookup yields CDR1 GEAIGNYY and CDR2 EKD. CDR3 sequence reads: CACDTGTGPSWGTRQMFF. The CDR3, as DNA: TGTGCCTGTGACACAGGTACTGGGCCATCCTGGGGCACCCGACAGATGTTTTTC.

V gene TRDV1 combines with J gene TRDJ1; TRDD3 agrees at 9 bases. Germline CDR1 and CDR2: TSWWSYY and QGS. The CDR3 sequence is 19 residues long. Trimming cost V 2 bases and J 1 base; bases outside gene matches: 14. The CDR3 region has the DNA TGTGCTCTTGGGGAAAATACTGGGGGACTCCCCTGGGGCACCGATAAACTCATCTTT. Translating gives CALGENTGGLPWGTDKLIF.

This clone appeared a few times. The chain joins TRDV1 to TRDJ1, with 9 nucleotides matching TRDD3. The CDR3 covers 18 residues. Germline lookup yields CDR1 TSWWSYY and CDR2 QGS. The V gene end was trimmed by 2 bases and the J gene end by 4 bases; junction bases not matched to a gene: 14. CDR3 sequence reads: CALGEVPSTGGRSDKLIF. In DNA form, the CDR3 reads TGTGCTCTTGGGGAAGTACCTTCAACTGGGGGACGGAGCGATAAACTCATCTTT.

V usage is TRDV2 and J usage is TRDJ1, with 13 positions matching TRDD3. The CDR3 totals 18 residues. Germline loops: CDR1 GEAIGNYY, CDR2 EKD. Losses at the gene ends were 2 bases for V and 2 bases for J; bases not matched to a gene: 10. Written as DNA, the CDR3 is TGTGCCTGTGACATCTTACTGGGGGATACGCGTGAGACCGATAAACTCATCTTT. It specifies CACDILLGDTRETDKLIF.

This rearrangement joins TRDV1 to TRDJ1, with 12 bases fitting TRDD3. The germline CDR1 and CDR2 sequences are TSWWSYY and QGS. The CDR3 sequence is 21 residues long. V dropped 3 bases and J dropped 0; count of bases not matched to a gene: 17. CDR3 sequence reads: CALGEIWGIRQTDRYTDKLIF. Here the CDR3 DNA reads TGTGCTCTTGGGGAGATCTGGGGGATACGCCAAACCGATAGATACACCGATAAACTCATCTTT.

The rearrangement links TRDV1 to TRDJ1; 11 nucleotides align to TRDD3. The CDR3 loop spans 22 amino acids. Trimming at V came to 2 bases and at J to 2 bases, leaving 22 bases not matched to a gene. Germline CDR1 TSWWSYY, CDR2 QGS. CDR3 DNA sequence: TGTGCTCTTGGGGAATCCAGCCAATCTGGGGGATACCGAGGGCGCTGTACCGATAAACTCATCTTT. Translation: CALGESSQSGGYRGRCTDKLIF.

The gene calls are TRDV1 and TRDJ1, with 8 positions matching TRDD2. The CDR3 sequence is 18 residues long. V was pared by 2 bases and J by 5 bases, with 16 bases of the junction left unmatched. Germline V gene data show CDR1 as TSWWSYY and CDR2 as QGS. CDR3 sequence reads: CALGEGLPKILGSDKLIF. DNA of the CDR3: TGTGCTCTTGGGGAAGGCCTTCCTAAAATACTGGGATCTGATAAACTCATCTTT.

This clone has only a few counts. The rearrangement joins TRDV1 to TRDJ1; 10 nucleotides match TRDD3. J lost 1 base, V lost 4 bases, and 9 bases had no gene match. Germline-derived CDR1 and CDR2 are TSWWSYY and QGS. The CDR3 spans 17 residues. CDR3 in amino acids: CALGGPLGGYTTDKLIF. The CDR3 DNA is TGTGCTCTTGGGGGACCCCTTGGGGGATACACCACCGATAAACTCATCTTT.

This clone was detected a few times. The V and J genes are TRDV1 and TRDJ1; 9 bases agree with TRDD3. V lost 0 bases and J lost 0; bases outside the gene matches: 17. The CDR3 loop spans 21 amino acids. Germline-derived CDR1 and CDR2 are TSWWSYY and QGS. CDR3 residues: CALGELKTSVLGDPYTDKLIF. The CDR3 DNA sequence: TGTGCTCTTGGGGAACTAAAAACTTCCGTACTGGGGGACCCGTACACCGATAAACTCATCTTT.

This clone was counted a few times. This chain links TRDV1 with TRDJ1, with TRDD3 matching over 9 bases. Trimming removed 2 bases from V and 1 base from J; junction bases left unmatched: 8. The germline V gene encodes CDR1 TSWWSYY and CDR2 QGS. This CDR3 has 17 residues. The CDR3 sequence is CALGEWGDTPSTDKLIF. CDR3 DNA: TGTGCTCTTGGGGAATGGGGGGATACTCCTAGCACCGATAAACTCATCTTT.

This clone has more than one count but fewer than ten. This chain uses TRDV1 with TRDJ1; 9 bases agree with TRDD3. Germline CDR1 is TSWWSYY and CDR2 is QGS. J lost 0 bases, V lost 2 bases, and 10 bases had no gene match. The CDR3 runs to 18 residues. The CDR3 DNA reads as TGTGCTCTTGGGGAAGTATGCCGCTGGGGGATTAACACCGATAAACTCATCTTT. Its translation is CALGEVCRWGINTDKLIF.

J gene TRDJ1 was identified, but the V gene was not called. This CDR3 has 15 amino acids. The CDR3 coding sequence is TGTGCTCTTGGGGATCCCTTTTTCTGGTCCGATAAACTCATCTTT. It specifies CALGDPFFWSDKLIF.

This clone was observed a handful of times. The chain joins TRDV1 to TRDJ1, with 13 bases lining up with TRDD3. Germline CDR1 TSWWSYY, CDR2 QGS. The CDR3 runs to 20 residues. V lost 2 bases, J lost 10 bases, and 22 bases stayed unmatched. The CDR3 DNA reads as TGTGCTCTTGGGGAAGACAGACGTCACCGTACTGGGGGATACGCGCGAAGACTCATCTTT. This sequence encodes CALGEDRRHRTGGYARRLIF.

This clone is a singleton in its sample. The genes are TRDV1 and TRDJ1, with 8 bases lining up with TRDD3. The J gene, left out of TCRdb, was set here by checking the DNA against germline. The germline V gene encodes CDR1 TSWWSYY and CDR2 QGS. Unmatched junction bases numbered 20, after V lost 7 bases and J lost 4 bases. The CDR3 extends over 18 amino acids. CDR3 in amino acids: CALARCRVVGDSGDKLIF. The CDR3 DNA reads TGTGCTCTTGCACGGTGCAGAGTGGTGGGGGATTCAGGCGATAAACTCATCTTT.

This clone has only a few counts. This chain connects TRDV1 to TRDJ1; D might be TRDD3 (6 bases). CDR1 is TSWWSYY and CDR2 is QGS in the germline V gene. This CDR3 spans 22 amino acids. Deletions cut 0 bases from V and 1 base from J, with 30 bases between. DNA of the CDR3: TGTGCTCTTGGGGAACTAGGGGCCTTTGTCCGTTTGGGGGCCGGGGGCACCGATAAACTCATCTTT. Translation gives CALGELGAFVRLGAGGTDKLIF.

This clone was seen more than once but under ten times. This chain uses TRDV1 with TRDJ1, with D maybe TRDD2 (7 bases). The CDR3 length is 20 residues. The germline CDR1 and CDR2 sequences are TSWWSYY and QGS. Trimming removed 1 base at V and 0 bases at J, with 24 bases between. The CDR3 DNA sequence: TGTGCTCTTGGGGAACCCCCTCTTCCTAAGGTGGGGGTCAACACCGATAAACTCATCTTT. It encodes CALGEPPLPKVGVNTDKLIF.

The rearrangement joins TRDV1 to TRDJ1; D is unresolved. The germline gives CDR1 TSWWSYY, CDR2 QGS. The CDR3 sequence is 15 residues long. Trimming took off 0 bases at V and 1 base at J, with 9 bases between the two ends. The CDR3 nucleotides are TGTGCTCTTGGGGAACTCCGTTTAACCACCGATAAACTCATCTTT. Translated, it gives CALGELRLTTDKLIF.

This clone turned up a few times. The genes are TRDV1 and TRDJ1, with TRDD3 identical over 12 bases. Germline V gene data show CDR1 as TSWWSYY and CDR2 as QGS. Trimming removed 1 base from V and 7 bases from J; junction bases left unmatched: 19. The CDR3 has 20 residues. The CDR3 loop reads CALGEPFFVPGGYAEGKLIF. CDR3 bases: TGTGCTCTTGGGGAACCCTTTTTCGTACCTGGGGGATACGCTGAAGGTAAACTCATCTTT.

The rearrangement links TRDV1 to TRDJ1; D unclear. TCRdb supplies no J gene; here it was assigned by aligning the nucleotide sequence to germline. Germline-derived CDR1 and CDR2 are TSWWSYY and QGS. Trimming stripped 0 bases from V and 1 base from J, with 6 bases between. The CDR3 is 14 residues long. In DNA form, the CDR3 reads TGTGCTCTTGGGGAACTTCGGGGCACCGATAAACTCATCTTT. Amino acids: CALGELRGTDKLIF.

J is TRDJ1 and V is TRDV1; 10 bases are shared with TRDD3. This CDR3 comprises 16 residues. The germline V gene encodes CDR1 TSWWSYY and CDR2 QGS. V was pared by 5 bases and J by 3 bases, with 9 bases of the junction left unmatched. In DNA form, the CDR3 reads TGTGCTCTTGGGACTCCGAGCGGGGGATACGCCGATAAACTCATCTTT. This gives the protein CALGTPSGGYADKLIF.

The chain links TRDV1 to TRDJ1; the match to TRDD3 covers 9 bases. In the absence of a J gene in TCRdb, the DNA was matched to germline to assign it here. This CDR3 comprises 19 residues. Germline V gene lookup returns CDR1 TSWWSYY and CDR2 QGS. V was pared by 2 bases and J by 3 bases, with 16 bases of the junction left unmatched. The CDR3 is CALGEYSYGWGISPDKLIF. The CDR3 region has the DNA TGTGCTCTTGGGGAATACTCCTACGGCTGGGGGATCTCCCCCGATAAACTCATCTTT.

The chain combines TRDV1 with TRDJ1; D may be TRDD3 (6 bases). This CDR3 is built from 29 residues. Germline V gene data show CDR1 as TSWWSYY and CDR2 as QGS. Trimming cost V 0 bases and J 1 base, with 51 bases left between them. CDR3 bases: TGTGCTCTTGGGGAACTAAAAAGTCTGGCTGAGGGCGTGCCATCCGACTCGGGGATGAGGTCGCGTATCACCGATAAACTCATCTTT. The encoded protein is CALGELKSLAEGVPSDSGMRSRITDKLIF.

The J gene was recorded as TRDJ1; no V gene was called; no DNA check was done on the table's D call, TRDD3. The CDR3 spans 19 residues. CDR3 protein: CALGELALRDYFYTDKLTF. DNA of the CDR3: TGTGCTCTTGGGGAACTGGCCCTACGCGATTACTTCTACACCGATAAACTCACCTTT.